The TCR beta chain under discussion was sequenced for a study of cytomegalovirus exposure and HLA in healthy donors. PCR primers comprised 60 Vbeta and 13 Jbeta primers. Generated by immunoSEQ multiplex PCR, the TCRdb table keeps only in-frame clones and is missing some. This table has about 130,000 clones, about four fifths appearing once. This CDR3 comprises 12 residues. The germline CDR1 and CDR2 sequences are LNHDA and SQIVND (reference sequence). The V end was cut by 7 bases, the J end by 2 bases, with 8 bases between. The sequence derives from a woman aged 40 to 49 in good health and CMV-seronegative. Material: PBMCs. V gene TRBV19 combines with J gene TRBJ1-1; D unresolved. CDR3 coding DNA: TGTGCCAGTACCGGGATAAACACTGAAGCTTTCTTT. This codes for CASTGINTEAFF.